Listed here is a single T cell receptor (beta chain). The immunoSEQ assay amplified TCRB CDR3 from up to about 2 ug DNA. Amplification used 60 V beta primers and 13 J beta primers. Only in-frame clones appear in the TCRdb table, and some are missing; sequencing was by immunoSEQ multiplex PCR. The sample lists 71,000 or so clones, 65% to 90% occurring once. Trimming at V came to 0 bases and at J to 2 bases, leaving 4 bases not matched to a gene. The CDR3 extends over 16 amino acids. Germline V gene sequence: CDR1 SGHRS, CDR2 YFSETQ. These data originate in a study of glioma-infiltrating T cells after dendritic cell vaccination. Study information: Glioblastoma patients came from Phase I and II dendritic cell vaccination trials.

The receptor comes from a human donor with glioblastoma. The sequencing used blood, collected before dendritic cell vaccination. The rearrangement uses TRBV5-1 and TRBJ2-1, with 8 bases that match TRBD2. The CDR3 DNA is TGCGCCAGCAGCTTGGTACCGGGGGGGGCCTACAATGAGCAGTTCTTC. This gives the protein CASSLVPGGAYNEQFF.